The 26 T cell receptor beta chains below all came from one sample that was sequenced in a study of T cell clonotyping in hematopoietic cell transplantation. Here immunoSEQ multiplex PCR was the method, and the copy in TCRdb shows in-frame clones only, minus some. Seen here are roughly 44,000 clones, around 96% observed once, and the top ten hold nearly 0.95%. Sample: peripheral blood mononuclear cells. The receptors shown here come from a young man in good health. Some clones in this sample may be carry-over from other donors' samples.

This clone occurred once. V gene TRBV5-1 combines with J gene TRBJ2-5; D is possibly TRBD2 (7 bases). CDR3 length: 15 residues. V gave up 4 bases and J gave up 2 bases, with 15 bases separating them. Germline-derived CDR1 and CDR2 are SGHRS and YFSETQ. The CDR3, as DNA: TGCGCCAGCAGCCCCCGGGGGGCGGAACAAGAGACCCAGTACTTC. Its translation: CASSPRGAEQETQYF.

In DNA form, the CDR3 reads TGTGCCAGCAGTGCATTCCAGGGACAGCCCTACGAGCAGTACTTC. It encodes CASSAFQGQPYEQYF. This chain uses TRBV25-1 with TRBJ2-7; TRBD1 matches 7 bases. After removal of 4 bases from V and 2 bases from J, the junction contained 8 bases not matched to a gene. This CDR3 contains 15 residues. Looked up from germline, CDR1 is MGHDK and CDR2 is SYGVNS.

The chain recombines TRBV19 with TRBJ2-5; TRBD2 matches at 10 bases. Per germline, CDR1 LNHDA and CDR2 SQIVND (reference sequence). The CDR3 spans 18 residues. V shed 3 bases and J 2 bases; nucleotides not matched to a gene: 12. CDR3 amino acids: CASSMRGLAGDRQETQYF. The CDR3 DNA reads as TGTGCCAGTAGTATGCGGGGCCTAGCGGGGGACCGACAAGAGACCCAGTACTTC.

The genes are TRBV7-2 and TRBJ2-7, with TRBD2 matching over 11 bases. The CDR3 runs to 14 residues. The V gene's germline CDR1 is SGHTA and CDR2 FQGNSA. The junction had 5 bases not matched to a gene; V was cut back by 5 bases and J by 5 bases. The CDR3 region has the DNA TGTGCCAGCAGCCCCGGGACTAGCGGTAACGAGCAGTACTTC. Its translation: CASSPGTSGNEQYF.

The chain links TRBV19 to TRBJ1-2, with a tentative D call TRBD1 (6 bases). Germline V gene data show CDR1 as LNHDA and CDR2 as SQIVND (reference sequence). Trimming left V 2 bases short and J 6 bases short, with 10 bases between. There are 13 residues in the CDR3. The CDR3 region has the DNA TGTGCCAGTAGTATAACAGGGCTGGATGGCTACACCTTC. Translated, it gives CASSITGLDGYTF.

This chain joins TRBV5-1 and TRBJ2-1, with 15 bases matching TRBD2. The CDR3 has 17 residues. V lost 4 bases, J lost 7 bases, and 9 bases stayed unmatched. In germline, CDR1 is SGHRS, CDR2 YFSETQ. The CDR3: CASSLRTSGGAGNEQFF. As DNA, the CDR3 is TGCGCCAGCAGCCTCCGGACTAGCGGGGGGGCGGGGAATGAGCAGTTCTTC.

The chain uses TRBV2 and TRBJ2-7, with TRBD1 matching 9 bases. The CDR3 sequence is 14 residues long. Per germline, CDR1 SNHLY and CDR2 FYNNEI. Trimming removed 6 bases from V and 7 bases from J; junction bases left unmatched: 10. Here the CDR3 reads CASRIAGTGSEQYF. In DNA form, the CDR3 reads TGTGCCAGCAGGATAGCCGGGACAGGGAGTGAGCAGTACTTC.

In DNA form, the CDR3 reads TGTGCCAGCCGGAAGTCGGGCCTCCAAGAGACCCAGTACTTC. Protein: CASRKSGLQETQYF. This sequence joins TRBV7-9 and TRBJ2-5; D remains unclear. Trimming took 8 bases from V and 1 from J, leaving 14 bases between them. The CDR3 extends over 14 amino acids. Germline V CDR1 and CDR2: SEHNR, FQNEAQ (reference sequence).

CDR3 residues: CASSERGPILNTEAFF. CDR3 DNA sequence: TGTGCCAGCAGTGAAAGGGGGCCGATCTTGAACACTGAAGCTTTCTTT. V and J are TRBV2 and TRBJ1-1, with 7 bases fitting TRBD1. This CDR3 spans 16 amino acids. V gave up 2 bases and J gave up 0 bases; unmatched junction bases: 6. Germline-derived CDR1 and CDR2 are SNHLY and FYNNEI.

The chain is built from TRBV5-1 and TRBJ1-2; tentatively, D is TRBD1 (5 bases). The CDR3 is 13 residues long. Trimming cost V 4 bases and J 8 bases, with 15 bases left between them. Per germline, CDR1 SGHRS and CDR2 YFSETQ. In DNA form, the CDR3 reads TGCGCCAGCAGCCCTGACAGTCTAGACGGCTACACCTTC. Translation: CASSPDSLDGYTF.

The chain combines TRBV7-9 with TRBJ1-6; 9 bases agree with TRBD1. In germline, CDR1 is SEHNR, CDR2 FQNEAQ (reference sequence). The V segment lost 1 base and the J segment 10 bases; nucleotides outside the gene matches: 5. This CDR3 is 15 amino acids long. CDR3 amino acids: CASSLVWDRESPLHF. CDR3 in DNA: TGTGCCAGCAGCTTAGTCTGGGACAGGGAATCACCCCTCCACTTT.

The chain carries TRBV2 and TRBJ1-4; 8 nucleotides line up with TRBD1. In germline, CDR1 is SNHLY, CDR2 FYNNEI. V lost 4 bases and J lost 14; bases outside the gene matches: 3. The CDR3 has 11 amino acids. The DNA of the CDR3 is TGTGCCAGCAGTGCCGGGACAGGCCTGTTTTTT. It translates to CASSAGTGLFF.

This chain's CDR3 is CASGEGWTEAFF. In nucleotides, the CDR3 is TGTGCCAGCGGAGAGGGATGGACTGAAGCTTTCTTT. V and J are TRBV11-2 and TRBJ1-1; D is unclear. This CDR3 has 12 residues. V gave up 8 bases and J gave up 5 bases, with 12 bases separating them. Germline V gene sequence: CDR1 SGHAT, CDR2 FQNNGV.

V is TRBV7-8 and J is TRBJ2-7; D is unresolved. Trimming removed 4 bases at V and 1 base at J, with 5 bases between. Germline CDR1 SGHVS, CDR2 FQNEAQ. The CDR3 is 12 residues long. This CDR3 reads CASSSLSYEQYF. CDR3 nucleotide sequence: TGTGCCAGCAGCTCCCTATCCTACGAGCAGTACTTC.

CDR3 sequence reads: CASSLSFGDRGLWFGYTF. The CDR3, as DNA: TGTGCCAGCAGCTTAAGTTTTGGGGACAGGGGGCTTTGGTTTGGCTACACCTTC. The rearrangement joins TRBV11-2 to TRBJ1-2; 12 bases match TRBD1. The V gene end was trimmed by 2 bases and the J gene end by 7 bases; junction bases not matched to a gene: 14. The CDR3 runs to 18 residues. Germline assignment: CDR1 SGHAT and CDR2 FQNNGV. The entire variable domain, with the rest obtained from reference TRBV11-2 and TRBJ1-2, is as follows: EAGVAQSPRYKIIEKRQSVAFWCNPISGHATLYWYQQILGQGPKLLIQFQNNGVVDDSQLPKDRFSAERLKGVDSTLKIQPAKLEDSAVYLCASSLSFGDRGLWFGYTFGSGTRLTVV.

The CDR3 loop reads CASSLSGHASGNTIYF. CDR3 in DNA: TGTGCCAGCAGCTTATCAGGCCATGCCTCTGGAAACACCATATATTTT. The genes are TRBV7-3 and TRBJ1-3, with D hard to call. CDR1 and CDR2 from the germline V gene are SGHTA and FQGTGA. Trimming cost V 2 bases and J 0 bases, with 11 bases left between them. CDR3 length equals 16 residues.

The chain joins TRBV7-9 to TRBJ1-2; D is unclear. CDR3 length: 14 amino acids. CDR1 and CDR2 (germline): SEHNR, FQNEAQ (reference sequence). V was clipped by 5 bases and J by 8 bases, with 18 bases between them. CDR3 DNA: TGTGCCAGCAGCCCCCCACTGGCCGGATGGGGCTACACCTTC. Its protein product is CASSPPLAGWGYTF.

V usage is TRBV7-3 and J usage is TRBJ2-3; 8 bases are shared with TRBD1. This CDR3 spans 14 amino acids. V lost 4 bases and J lost 4; bases outside the gene matches: 4. Germline V gene lookup returns CDR1 SGHTA and CDR2 FQGTGA. The CDR3 sequence: CASSSRQGPDTQYF. CDR3 DNA sequence: TGTGCCAGCAGCTCCCGACAGGGGCCAGATACGCAGTATTTT.

The J gene is TRBJ1-4, the V gene TRBV5-1; possibly TRBD1 for D (5 bases). CDR1 and CDR2 (germline): SGHRS, YFSETQ. V dropped 0 bases and J dropped 4 bases, with 7 bases sitting between them. The CDR3 contains 14 residues. This chain's CDR3 is CASSLERGNEKLFF. The CDR3 DNA sequence: TGCGCCAGCAGCTTGGAAAGGGGTAATGAAAAACTGTTTTTT. Filled out from reference TRBV5-1 and TRBJ1-4, the complete variable domain reads KAGVTQTPRYLIKTRGQQVTLSCSPISGHRSVSWYQQTPGQGLQFLFEYFSETQRNKGNFPGRFSGRQFSNSRSEMNVSTLELGDSALYLCASSLERGNEKLFFGSGTQLSVL.

The chain has TRBV27 and TRBJ1-1; D may be TRBD1 (5 bases). The CDR3 consists of 14 residues. Trimming cost V 3 bases and J 5 bases, with 13 bases left between them. Germline CDR1 and CDR2: MNHEY and SMNVEV (reference sequence). The CDR3 loop reads CASSFLGRGTEAFF. CDR3 in DNA: TGTGCCAGCAGTTTCCTAGGACGGGGGACTGAAGCTTTCTTT.

The chain employs TRBV19 and TRBJ1-2, with 8 bases fitting TRBD1. J was trimmed by 5 bases and V by 6 bases; bases with no gene match: 2. The CDR3 spans 12 residues. Germline V gene sequence: CDR1 LNHDA, CDR2 SQIVND (reference sequence). CDR3 in amino acids: CASRDRDYGYTF. The CDR3 DNA reads TGTGCCAGTAGGGACAGGGATTATGGCTACACCTTC.

The J gene is TRBJ2-5, the V gene TRBV25-1; D unresolved. V lost 6 bases and J 5 bases, leaving 13 bases between the germline ends. Germline lookup yields CDR1 MGHDK and CDR2 SYGVNS. CDR3 size: 13 residues. CDR3 DNA: TGTGCCAGCAGCCGTCGGAGTGGGGAGACCCAGTACTTC. It codes for CASSRRSGETQYF. The entire variable domain, with the rest obtained from reference TRBV25-1 and TRBJ2-5, is as follows: EADIYQTPRYLVIGTGKKITLECSQTMGHDKMYWYQQDPGMELHLIHYSYGVNSTEKGDLSSESTVSRIRTEHFPLTLESARPSHTSQYLCASSRRSGETQYFGPGTRLLVL.

The rearrangement joins TRBV5-1 to TRBJ2-7; 7 bases are a match to TRBD2. V gave up 4 bases and J gave up 0 bases; unmatched junction bases: 10. Germline CDR1 reads SGHRS; CDR2 reads YFSETQ. The CDR3 consists of 16 residues. The CDR3 loop is CASSPGSGKSSYEQYF. CDR3 nucleotide sequence: TGCGCCAGCAGCCCTGGGAGCGGGAAGAGCTCCTACGAGCAGTACTTC.

The rearrangement joins TRBV27 to TRBJ2-7, with a tentative D call TRBD1 (5 bases). CDR1 and CDR2 (germline): MNHEY, SMNVEV (reference sequence). V lost 2 bases, J lost 0 bases, and 11 bases lay in between. There are 15 residues in the CDR3. Here the CDR3 reads CASSLHRQSSYEQYF. In nucleotides, the CDR3 is TGTGCCAGCAGTTTACACCGACAGAGCTCCTACGAGCAGTACTTC.

The rearrangement uses TRBV5-1 and TRBJ2-5, with D perhaps TRBD1 or TRBD2 (5 bases each). Trimming took off 2 bases at V and 1 base at J, with 9 bases between the two ends. This CDR3 is built from 14 residues. Germline loops: CDR1 SGHRS, CDR2 YFSETQ. This CDR3 is CASSFQGAQETQYF. The CDR3 DNA reads as TGCGCCAGCAGCTTTCAGGGAGCCCAAGAGACCCAGTACTTC. Using reference TRBV5-1 and TRBJ2-5 for the parts outside the CDR3, the full variable domain is KAGVTQTPRYLIKTRGQQVTLSCSPISGHRSVSWYQQTPGQGLQFLFEYFSETQRNKGNFPGRFSGRQFSNSRSEMNVSTLELGDSALYLCASSFQGAQETQYFGPGTRLLVL.

The genes are TRBV29-1 and TRBJ2-2; 9 bases fit TRBD1. This CDR3 is 13 amino acids long. The V gene's germline CDR1 is SQVTM and CDR2 ANQGSEA. The V and J ends lost 7 bases and 4 bases, in that order; junction bases with no gene match: 4. For the CDR3, the DNA is TGCAGCGGGACAGGGGCGGCCACCGGGGAGCTGTTTTTT. Its translation: CSGTGAATGELFF.